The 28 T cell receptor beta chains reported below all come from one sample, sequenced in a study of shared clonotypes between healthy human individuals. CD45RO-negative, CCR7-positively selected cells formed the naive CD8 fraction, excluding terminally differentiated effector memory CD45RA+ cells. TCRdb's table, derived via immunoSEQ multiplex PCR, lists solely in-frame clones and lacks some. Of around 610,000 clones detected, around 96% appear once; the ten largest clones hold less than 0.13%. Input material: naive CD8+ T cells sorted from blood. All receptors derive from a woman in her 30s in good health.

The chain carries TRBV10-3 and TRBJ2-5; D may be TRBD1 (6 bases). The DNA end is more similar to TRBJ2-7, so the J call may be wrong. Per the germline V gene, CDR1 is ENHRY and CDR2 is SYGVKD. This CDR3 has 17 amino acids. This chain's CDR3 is CAISESLSPLQGYEQYF. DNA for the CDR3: TGTGCCATCAGTGAGTCGTTAAGCCCGTTACAGGGATACGAGCAGTACTTC.

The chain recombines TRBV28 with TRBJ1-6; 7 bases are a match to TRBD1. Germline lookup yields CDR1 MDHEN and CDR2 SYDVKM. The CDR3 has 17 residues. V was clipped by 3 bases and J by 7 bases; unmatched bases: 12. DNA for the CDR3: TGTGCCAGCAGTTTGGGAGGCTTGGGACAGTCCAATTCACCCCTCCACTTT. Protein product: CASSLGGLGQSNSPLHF.

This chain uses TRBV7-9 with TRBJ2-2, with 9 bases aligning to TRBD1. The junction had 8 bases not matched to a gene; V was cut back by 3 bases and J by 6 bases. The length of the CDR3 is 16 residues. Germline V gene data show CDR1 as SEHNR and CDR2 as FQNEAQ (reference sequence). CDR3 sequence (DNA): TGTGCCAGCAGCTTGACCGGGACAGGGTTTGCCGGGGAGCTGTTTTTT. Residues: CASSLTGTGFAGELFF.

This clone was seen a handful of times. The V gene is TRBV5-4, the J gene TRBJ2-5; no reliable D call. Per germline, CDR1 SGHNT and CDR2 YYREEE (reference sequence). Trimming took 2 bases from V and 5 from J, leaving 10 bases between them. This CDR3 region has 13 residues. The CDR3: CASSFEAAETQYF. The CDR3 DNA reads TGTGCCAGCAGCTTCGAGGCAGCGGAGACCCAGTACTTC.

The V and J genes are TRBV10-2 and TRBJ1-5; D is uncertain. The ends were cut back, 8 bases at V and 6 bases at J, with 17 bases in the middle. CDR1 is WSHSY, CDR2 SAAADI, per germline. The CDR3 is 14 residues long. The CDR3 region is CASGWCVGSQPQHF. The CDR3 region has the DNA TGCGCCAGCGGATGGTGTGTGGGCTCTCAGCCCCAGCATTTT.

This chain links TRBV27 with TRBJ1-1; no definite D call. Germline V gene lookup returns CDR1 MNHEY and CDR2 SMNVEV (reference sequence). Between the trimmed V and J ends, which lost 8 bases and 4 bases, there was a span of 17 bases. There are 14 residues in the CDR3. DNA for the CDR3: TGTGCCAGCTCCCAGCGGGCAGGCGGCACTGAAGCTTTCTTT. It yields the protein CASSQRAGGTEAFF.

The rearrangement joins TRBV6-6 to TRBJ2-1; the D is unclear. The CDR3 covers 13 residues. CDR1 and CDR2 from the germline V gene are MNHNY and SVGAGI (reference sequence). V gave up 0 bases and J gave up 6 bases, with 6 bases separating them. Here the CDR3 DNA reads TGTGCCAGCAGTTACTCGTTTAGCAATGAGCAGTTCTTC. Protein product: CASSYSFSNEQFF.

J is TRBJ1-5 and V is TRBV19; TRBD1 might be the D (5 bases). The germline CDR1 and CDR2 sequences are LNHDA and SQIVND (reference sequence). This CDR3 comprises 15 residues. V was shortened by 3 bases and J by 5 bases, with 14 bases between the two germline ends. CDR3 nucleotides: TGTGCCAGTAGTATCGCAGGGTCGATCCATCAGCCCCAGCATTTT. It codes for CASSIAGSIHQPQHF.

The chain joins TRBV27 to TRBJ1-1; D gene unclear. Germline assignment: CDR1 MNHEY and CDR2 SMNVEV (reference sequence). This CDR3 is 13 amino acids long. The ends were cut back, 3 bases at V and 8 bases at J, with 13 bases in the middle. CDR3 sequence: CASSFTLGSEAFF. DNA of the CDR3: TGTGCCAGCAGTTTCACTTTGGGGTCGGAAGCTTTCTTT.

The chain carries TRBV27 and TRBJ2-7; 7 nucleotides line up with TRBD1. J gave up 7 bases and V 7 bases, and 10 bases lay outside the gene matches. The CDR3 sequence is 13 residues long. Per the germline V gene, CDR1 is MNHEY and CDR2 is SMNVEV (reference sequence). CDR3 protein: CASTDRDSAEQYF. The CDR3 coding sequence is TGTGCCAGCACCGACAGGGATTCGGCGGAGCAGTACTTC.

The CDR3 here is CASSFLQGALDEQYF. The CDR3 DNA follows: TGTGCCAGCAGCTTCCTACAGGGGGCTCTGGACGAGCAGTACTTC. V gene TRBV5-6 combines with J gene TRBJ2-7, with 9 bases fitting TRBD1. The CDR3 is 15 amino acids. V shed 2 bases, J shed 5 bases, and the junction held 8 bases outside the gene matches. Germline V CDR1 and CDR2: SGHDT, YYEEEE.

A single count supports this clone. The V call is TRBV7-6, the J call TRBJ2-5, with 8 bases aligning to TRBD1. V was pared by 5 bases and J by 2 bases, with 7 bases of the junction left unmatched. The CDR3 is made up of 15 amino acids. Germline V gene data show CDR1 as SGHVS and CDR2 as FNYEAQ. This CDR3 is CASSPPGTGQETQYF. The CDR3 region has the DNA TGTGCCAGCAGCCCCCCCGGGACAGGACAAGAGACCCAGTACTTC.

The CDR3 nucleotides are TGTGCCAGCGGGACCGACTATGGCTACACCTTC. Protein product: CASGTDYGYTF. The chain joins TRBV19 to TRBJ1-2; tentative D call: TRBD1 (5 bases). Between the trimmed V and J ends, which lost 9 bases and 3 bases, there was a span of 8 bases. The CDR3 loop spans 11 amino acids. Germline assignment: CDR1 LNHDA and CDR2 SQIVND (reference sequence).

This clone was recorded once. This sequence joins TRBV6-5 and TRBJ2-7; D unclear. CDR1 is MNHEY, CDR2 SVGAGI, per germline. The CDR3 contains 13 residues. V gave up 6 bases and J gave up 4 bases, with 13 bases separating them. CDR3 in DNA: TGTGCCAGCAGCCCCTCGTCGAATTACGAGCAGTACTTC. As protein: CASSPSSNYEQYF.

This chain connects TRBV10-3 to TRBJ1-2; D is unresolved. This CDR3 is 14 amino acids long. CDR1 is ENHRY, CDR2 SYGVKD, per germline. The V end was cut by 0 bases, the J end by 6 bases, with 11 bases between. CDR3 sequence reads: CAISESAGLDGYTF. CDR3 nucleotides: TGTGCCATCAGTGAGTCGGCGGGTTTAGATGGCTACACCTTC.

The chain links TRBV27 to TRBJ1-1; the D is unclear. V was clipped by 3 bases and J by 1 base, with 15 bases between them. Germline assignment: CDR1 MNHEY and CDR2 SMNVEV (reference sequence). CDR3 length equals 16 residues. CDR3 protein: CASSFSAILSNTEAFF. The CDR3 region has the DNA TGTGCCAGCAGTTTCAGCGCTATACTGTCGAACACTGAAGCTTTCTTT.

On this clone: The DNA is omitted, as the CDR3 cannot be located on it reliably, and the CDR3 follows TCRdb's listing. CDR3 sequence reads: CSERDYQCRHEQFF. This chain joins TRBV29-1 and TRBJ2-1; the DNA was not used to check the table's D call, TRBD2. The CDR3 numbers 14 amino acids, ends counted. Germline CDR1 reads SQVTM; CDR2 reads ANQGSEA.

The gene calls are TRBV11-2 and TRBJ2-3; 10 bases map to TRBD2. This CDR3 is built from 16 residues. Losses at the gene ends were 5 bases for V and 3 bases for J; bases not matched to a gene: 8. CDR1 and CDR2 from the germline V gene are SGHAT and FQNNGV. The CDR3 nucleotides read TGTGCCAGCAGCCGCGGACTAGCGGCGCCTACAGATACGCAGTATTTT. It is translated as CASSRGLAAPTDTQYF.

The CDR3 region is CASSQGTGLGYEQYF. In DNA, the CDR3 is TGCGCCAGCAGCCAAGGGACCGGACTAGGCTACGAGCAGTACTTC. V and J are TRBV4-1 and TRBJ2-7; the match to TRBD2 covers 7 bases. J was trimmed by 3 bases and V by 1 base; bases with no gene match: 6. The CDR3 consists of 15 residues. Germline CDR1 is MGHRA and CDR2 is YSYEKL.

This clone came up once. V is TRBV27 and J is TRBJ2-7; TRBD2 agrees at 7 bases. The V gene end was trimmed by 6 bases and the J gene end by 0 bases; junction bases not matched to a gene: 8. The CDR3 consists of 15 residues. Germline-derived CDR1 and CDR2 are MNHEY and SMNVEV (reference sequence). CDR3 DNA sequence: TGTGCCAGCAGCACTACCCGACTAGCCTCCTACGAGCAGTACTTC. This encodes CASSTTRLASYEQYF.

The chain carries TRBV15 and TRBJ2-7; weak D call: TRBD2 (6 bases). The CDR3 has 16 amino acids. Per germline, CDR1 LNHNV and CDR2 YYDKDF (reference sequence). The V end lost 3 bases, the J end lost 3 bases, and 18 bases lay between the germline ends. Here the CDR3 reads CATSRDPSSVRYEQYF. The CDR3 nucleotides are TGTGCCACCAGCAGGGACCCCTCTAGCGTCCGCTACGAGCAGTACTTC.

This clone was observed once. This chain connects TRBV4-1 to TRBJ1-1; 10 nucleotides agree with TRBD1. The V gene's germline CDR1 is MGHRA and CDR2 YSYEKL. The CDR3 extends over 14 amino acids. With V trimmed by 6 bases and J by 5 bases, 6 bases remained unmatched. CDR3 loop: CASSRPDRGTEAFF. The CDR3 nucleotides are TGCGCCAGCAGTCGACCGGACAGGGGGACTGAAGCTTTCTTT.

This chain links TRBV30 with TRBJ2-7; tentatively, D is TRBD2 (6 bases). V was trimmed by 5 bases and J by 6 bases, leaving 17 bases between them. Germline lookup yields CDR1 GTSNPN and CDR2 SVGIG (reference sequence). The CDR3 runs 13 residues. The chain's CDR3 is CAWGMESEGEQYF. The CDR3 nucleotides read TGTGCCTGGGGAATGGAGTCGGAGGGCGAGCAGTACTTC.

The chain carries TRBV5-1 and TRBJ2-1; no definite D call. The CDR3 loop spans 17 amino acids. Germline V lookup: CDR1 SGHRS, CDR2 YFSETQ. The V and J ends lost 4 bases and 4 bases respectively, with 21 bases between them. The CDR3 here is CASSPPRVGSPYNEQFF. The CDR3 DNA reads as TGCGCCAGCAGCCCCCCCCGGGTAGGGTCCCCTTACAATGAGCAGTTCTTC.

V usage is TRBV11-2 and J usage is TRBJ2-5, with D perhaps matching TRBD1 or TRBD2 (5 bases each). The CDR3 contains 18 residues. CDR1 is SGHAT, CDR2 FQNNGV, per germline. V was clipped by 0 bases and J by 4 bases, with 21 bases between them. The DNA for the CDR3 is TGTGCCAGCAGCTTAGAGGCTCGGGGCCTTTCACGAGGAGAGACCCAGTACTTC. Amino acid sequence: CASSLEARGLSRGETQYF. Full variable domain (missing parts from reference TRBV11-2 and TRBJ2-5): EAGVAQSPRYKIIEKRQSVAFWCNPISGHATLYWYQQILGQGPKLLIQFQNNGVVDDSQLPKDRFSAERLKGVDSTLKIQPAKLEDSAVYLCASSLEARGLSRGETQYFGPGTRLLVL.

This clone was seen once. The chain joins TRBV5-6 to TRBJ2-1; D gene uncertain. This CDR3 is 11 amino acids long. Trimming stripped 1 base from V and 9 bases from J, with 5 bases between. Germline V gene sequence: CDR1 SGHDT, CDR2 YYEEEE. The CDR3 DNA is TGTGCCAGCAGCTTGTTGGTTGAGCAGTTCTTC. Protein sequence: CASSLLVEQFF.

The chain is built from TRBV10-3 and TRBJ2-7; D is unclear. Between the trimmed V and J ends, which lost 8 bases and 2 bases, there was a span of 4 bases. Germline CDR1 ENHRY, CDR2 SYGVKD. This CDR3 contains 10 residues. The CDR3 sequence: CAIGTYEQYF. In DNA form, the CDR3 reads TGTGCCATCGGGACCTACGAGCAGTACTTC.

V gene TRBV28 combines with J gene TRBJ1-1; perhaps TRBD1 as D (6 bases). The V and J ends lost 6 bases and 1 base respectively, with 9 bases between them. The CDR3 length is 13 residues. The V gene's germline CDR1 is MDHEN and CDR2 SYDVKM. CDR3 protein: CASRLRGNTEAFF. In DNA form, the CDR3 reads TGTGCCAGCAGACTCAGGGGGAACACTGAAGCTTTCTTT.